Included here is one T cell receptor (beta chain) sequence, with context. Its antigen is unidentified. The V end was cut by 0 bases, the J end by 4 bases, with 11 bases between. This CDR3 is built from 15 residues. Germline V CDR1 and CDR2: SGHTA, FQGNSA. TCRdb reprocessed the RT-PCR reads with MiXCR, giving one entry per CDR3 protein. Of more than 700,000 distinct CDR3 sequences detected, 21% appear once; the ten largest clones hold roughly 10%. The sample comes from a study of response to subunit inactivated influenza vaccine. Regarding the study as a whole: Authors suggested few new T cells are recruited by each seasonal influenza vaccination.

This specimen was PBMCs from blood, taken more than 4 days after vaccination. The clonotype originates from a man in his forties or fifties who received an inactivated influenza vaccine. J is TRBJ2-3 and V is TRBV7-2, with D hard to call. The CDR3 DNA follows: TGTGCCAGCAGCTTAGCGGGTTTCGGGTCAGATACGCAGTATTTT. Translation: CASSLAGFGSDTQYF.